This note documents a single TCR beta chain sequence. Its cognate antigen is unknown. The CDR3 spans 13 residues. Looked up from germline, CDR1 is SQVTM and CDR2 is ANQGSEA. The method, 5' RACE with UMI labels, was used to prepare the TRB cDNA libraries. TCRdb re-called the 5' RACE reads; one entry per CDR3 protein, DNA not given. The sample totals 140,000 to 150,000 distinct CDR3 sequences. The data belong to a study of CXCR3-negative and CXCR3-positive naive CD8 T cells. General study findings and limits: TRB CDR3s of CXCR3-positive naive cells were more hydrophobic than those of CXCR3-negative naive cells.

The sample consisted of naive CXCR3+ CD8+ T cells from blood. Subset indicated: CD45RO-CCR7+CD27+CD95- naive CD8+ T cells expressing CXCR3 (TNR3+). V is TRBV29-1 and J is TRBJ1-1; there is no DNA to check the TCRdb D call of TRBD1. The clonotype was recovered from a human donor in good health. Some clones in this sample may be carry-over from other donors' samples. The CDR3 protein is CSVEFTGLWEAFF. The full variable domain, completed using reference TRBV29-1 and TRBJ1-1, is SAVISQKPSRDICQRGTSLTIQCQVDSQVTMMFWYRQQPGQSLTLIATANQGSEATYESGFVIDKFPISRPNLTFSTLTVSNMSPEDSSIYLCSVEFTGLWEAFFGQGTRLTVV.